Below, one T cell receptor (beta chain) is given with its context. TCRdb itself ran the 5' RACE reads through MiXCR, one entry per CDR3 protein. The sample consists of about 1.7 million distinct CDR3 sequences, roughly a third of them appearing once. These data are taken from a study of identical twins. This CDR3 has 13 amino acids. V lost 2 bases, J lost 7 bases, and 12 bases lay in between. Germline values: CDR1 SGHTA, CDR2 FQGNSA. The receptor's source is a newborn girl in good health. The J gene is TRBJ2-7, the V gene TRBV7-2; tentatively, D is TRBD2 (6 bases). The sequenced material came from cord blood. For the CDR3, the DNA is TGTGCCAGCAGCTTACGGGAGTACAATGAGCAGTACTTC. Translating it yields CASSLREYNEQYF.